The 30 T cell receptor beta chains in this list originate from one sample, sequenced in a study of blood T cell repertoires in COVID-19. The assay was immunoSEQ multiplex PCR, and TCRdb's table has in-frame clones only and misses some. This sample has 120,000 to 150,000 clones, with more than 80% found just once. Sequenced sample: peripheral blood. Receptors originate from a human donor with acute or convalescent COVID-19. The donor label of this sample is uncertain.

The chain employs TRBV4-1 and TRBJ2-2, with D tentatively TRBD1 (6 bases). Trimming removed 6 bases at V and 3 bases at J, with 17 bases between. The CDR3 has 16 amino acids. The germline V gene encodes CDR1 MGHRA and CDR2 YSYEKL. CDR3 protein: CASSPPTGSDTGELFF. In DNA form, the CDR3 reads TGCGCCAGCAGTCCGCCCACAGGGTCGGACACCGGGGAGCTGTTTTTT.

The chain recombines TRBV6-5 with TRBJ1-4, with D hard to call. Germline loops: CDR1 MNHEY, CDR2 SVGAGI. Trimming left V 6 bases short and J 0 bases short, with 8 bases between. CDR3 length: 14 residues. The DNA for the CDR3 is TGTGCCAGCAGACAGAGTGCAACTAATGAAAAACTGTTTTTT. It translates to CASRQSATNEKLFF.

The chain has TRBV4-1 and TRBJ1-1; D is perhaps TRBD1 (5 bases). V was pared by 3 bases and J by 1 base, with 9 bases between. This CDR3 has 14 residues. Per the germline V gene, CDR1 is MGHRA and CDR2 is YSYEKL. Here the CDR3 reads CASSHPTANTEAFF. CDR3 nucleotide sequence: TGCGCCAGCAGCCACCCGACAGCGAACACTGAAGCTTTCTTT.

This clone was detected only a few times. The CDR3 loop is CASSQDGGAGETQYF. The CDR3 DNA reads as TGTGCCAGCAGCCAAGACGGGGGGGCCGGGGAGACCCAGTACTTC. The chain uses TRBV3-1 (or the pseudogene TRBV3-2) and TRBJ2-5; 8 nucleotides line up with TRBD2. Germline CDR1 reads LGHDT; CDR2 reads YNNKEL (reference sequence). Trimming at V came to 0 bases and at J to 5 bases, leaving 5 bases not matched to a gene. This CDR3 contains 15 residues.

In nucleotides, the CDR3 is TGTGCCACCAGTGATTTTCGTGGCGGGGGGGGAAATGAGCAGTTCTTC. Its translation is CATSDFRGGGGNEQFF. This chain connects TRBV24-1 to TRBJ2-1, with TRBD2 matching 9 bases. V was pared by 1 base and J by 7 bases, with 7 bases of the junction left unmatched. The V gene's germline CDR1 is KGHDR and CDR2 SFDVKD. The CDR3 totals 16 residues.

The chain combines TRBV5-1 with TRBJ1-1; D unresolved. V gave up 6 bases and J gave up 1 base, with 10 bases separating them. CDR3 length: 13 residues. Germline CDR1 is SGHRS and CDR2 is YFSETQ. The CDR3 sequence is CASTRGSNTEAFF. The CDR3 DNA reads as TGCGCCAGCACCCGGGGTTCGAACACTGAAGCTTTCTTT. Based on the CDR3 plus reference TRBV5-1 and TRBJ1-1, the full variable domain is KAGVTQTPRYLIKTRGQQVTLSCSPISGHRSVSWYQQTPGQGLQFLFEYFSETQRNKGNFPGRFSGRQFSNSRSEMNVSTLELGDSALYLCASTRGSNTEAFFGQGTRLTVV.

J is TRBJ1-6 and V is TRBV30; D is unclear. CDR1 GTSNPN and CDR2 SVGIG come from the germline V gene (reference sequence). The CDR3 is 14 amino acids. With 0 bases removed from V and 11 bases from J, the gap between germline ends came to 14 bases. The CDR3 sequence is CAWSVSPIGAPLHF. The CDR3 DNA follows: TGTGCCTGGAGTGTAAGCCCGATCGGAGCACCCCTCCACTTT.

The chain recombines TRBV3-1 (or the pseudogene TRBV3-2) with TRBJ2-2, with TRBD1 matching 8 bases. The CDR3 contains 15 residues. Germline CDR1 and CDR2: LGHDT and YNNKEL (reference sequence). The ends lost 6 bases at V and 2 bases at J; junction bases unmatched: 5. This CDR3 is CASSLDRGNTGELFF. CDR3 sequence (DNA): TGTGCCAGCAGTCTAGACAGGGGTAACACCGGGGAGCTGTTTTTT.

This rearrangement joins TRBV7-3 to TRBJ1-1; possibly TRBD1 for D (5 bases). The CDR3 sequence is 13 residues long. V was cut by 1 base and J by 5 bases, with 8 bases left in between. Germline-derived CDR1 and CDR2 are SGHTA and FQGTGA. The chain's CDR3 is CASSLMGGTEAFF. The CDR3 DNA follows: TGTGCCAGCAGCTTAATGGGGGGAACTGAAGCTTTCTTT.

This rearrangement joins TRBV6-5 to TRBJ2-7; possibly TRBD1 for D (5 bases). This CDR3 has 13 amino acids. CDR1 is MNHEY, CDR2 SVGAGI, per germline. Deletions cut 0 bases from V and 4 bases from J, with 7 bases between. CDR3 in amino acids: CASSYSTGYEQYV. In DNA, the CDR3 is TGTGCCAGCAGTTACTCCACAGGATACGAGCAGTACGTC.

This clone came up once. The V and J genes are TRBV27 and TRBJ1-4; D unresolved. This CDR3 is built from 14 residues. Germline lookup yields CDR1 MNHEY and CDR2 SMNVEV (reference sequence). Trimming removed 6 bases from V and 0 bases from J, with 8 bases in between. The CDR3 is CASRGGATNEKLFF. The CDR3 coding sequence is TGTGCCAGCAGGGGAGGAGCAACTAATGAAAAACTGTTTTTT.

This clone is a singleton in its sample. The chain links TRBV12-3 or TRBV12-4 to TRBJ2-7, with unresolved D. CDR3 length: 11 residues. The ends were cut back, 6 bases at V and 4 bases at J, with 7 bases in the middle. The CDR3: CASSPGYEQYF. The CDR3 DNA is TGTGCCAGCAGCCCCGGTTACGAGCAGTACTTC.

The CDR3 spells CASSLVPGQGGGSPLHF. The CDR3 DNA reads as TGCGCCAGCAGCTTGGTACCGGGACAGGGAGGAGGGTCACCCCTCCACTTT. This sequence joins TRBV5-1 and TRBJ1-6; 9 positions agree with TRBD1. Germline values: CDR1 SGHRS, CDR2 YFSETQ. Unmatched junction bases numbered 11, after V lost 0 bases and J lost 10 bases. The CDR3 loop spans 17 amino acids.

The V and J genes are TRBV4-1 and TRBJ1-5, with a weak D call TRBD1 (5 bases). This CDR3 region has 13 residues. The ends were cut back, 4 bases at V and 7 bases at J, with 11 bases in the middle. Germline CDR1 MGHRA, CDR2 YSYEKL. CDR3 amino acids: CASSRLTDQPQHF. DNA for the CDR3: TGCGCCAGCAGCCGATTGACAGACCAGCCCCAGCATTTT.

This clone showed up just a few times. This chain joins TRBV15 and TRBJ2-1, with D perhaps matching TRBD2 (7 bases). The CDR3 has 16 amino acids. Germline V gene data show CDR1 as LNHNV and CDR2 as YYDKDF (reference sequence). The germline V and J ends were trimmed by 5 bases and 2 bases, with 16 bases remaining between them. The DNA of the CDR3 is TGTGCCACCAGCGTCGGCGGGGGCCGTGCCTACAATGAGCAGTTCTTC. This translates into CATSVGGGRAYNEQFF.

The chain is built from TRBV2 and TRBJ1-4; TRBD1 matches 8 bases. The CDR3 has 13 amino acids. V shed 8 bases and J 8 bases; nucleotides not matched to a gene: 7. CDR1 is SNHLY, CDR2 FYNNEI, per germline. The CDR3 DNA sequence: TGTGCCAGCTCAGGGGGCATTCAAGAAAAACTGTTTTTT. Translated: CASSGGIQEKLFF.

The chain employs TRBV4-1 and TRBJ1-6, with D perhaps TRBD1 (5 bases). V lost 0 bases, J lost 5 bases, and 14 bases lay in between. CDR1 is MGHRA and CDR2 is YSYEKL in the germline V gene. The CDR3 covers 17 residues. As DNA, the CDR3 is TGCGCCAGCAGCCAAGATCCCCCGGGGGGGAATAATTCACCCCTCCACTTT. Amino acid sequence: CASSQDPPGGNNSPLHF.

The CDR3 sequence is CASSGREGIHYGYTF. The DNA of the CDR3 is TGTGCCAGCAGTGGGAGGGAGGGGATCCACTATGGCTACACCTTC. The chain carries TRBV25-1 and TRBJ1-2; a weak D match, TRBD1 (5 bases). Germline V CDR1 and CDR2: MGHDK, SYGVNS. The CDR3 is 15 amino acids. Trimming stripped 4 bases from V and 3 bases from J, with 15 bases between.

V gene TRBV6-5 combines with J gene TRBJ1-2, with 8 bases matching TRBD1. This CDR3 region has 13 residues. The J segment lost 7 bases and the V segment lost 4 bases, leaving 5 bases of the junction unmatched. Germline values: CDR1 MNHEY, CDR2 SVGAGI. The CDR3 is CASSSQGAGGYTF. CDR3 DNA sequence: TGTGCCAGCAGTTCTCAGGGGGCGGGTGGCTACACCTTC.

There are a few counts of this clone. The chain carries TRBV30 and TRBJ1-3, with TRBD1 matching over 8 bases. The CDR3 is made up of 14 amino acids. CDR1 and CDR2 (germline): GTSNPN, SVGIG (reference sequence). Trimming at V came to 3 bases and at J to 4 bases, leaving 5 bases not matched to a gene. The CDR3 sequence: CAWRDRVYGNTIYF. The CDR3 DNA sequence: TGTGCCTGGAGGGACAGGGTTTACGGAAACACCATATATTTT.

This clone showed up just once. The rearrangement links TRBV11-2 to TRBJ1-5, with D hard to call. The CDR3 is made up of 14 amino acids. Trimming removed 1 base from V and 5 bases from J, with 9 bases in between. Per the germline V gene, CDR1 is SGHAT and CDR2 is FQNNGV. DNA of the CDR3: TGTGCCAGCAGCTTAGGAGGGAGAGATCAGCCCCAGCATTTT. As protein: CASSLGGRDQPQHF.

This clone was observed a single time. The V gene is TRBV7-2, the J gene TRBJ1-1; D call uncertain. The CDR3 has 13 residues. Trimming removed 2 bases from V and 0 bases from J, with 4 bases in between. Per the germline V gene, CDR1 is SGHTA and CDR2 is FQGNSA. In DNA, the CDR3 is TGTGCCAGCAGCTTACTAGTGAACACTGAAGCTTTCTTT. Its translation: CASSLLVNTEAFF. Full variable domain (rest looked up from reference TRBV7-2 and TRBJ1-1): GAGVSQSPSNKVTEKGKDVELRCDPISGHTALYWYRQSLGQGLEFLIYFQGNSAPDKSGLPSDRFSAERTGGSVSTLTIQRTQQEDSAVYLCASSLLVNTEAFFGQGTRLTVV.

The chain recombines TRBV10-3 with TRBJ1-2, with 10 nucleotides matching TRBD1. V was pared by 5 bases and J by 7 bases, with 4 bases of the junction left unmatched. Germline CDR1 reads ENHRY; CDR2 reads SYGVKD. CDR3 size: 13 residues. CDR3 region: CAISHGQGGGYTF. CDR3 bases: TGTGCCATCAGTCACGGACAGGGGGGTGGCTACACCTTC.

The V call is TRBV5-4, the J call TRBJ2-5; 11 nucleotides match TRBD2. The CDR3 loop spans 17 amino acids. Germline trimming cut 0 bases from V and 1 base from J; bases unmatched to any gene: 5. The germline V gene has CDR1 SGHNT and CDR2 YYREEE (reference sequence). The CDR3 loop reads CASSLASGGPGQETQYF. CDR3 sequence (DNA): TGTGCCAGCAGCTTGGCTAGCGGGGGGCCAGGCCAAGAGACCCAGTACTTC. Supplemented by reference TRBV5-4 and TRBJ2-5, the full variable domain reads ETGVTQSPTHLIKTRGQQVTLRCSSQSGHNTVSWYQQALGQGPQFIFQYYREEENGRGNFPPRFSGLQFPNYSSELNVNALELDDSALYLCASSLASGGPGQETQYFGPGTRLLVL.

CDR3 residues: CASSYEDSGQGPALSYEQYV. The CDR3 nucleotides are TGTGCCAGCAGTTACGAAGACTCGGGACAGGGGCCTGCTCTCTCCTACGAGCAGTACGTC. The rearrangement uses TRBV6-2 or TRBV6-3 and TRBJ2-7, with 10 nucleotides matching TRBD1. Per the germline V gene, CDR1 is MNHEY and CDR2 is SVGEGT. V lost 2 bases to trimming and J lost 0 bases; unmatched junction nucleotides: 16. This CDR3 region has 20 residues.

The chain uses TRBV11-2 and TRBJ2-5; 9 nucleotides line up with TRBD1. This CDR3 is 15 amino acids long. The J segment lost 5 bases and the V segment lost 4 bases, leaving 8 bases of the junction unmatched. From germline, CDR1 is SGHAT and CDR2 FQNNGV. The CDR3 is CASSSLTGGAETQYF. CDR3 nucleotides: TGTGCCAGCAGCTCCCTAACAGGGGGCGCGGAGACCCAGTACTTC.

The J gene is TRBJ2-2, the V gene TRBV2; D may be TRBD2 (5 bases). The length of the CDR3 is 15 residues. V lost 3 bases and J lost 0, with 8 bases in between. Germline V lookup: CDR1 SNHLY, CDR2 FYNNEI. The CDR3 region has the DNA TGTGCCAGCAGTGACCGGGAAACGAACACCGGGGAGCTGTTTTTT. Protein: CASSDRETNTGELFF. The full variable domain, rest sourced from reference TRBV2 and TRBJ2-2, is EPEVTQTPSHQVTQMGQEVILRCVPISNHLYFYWYRQILGQKVEFLVSFYNNEISEKSEIFDDQFSVERPDGSNFTLKIRSTKLEDSAMYFCASSDRETNTGELFFGEGSRLTVL.

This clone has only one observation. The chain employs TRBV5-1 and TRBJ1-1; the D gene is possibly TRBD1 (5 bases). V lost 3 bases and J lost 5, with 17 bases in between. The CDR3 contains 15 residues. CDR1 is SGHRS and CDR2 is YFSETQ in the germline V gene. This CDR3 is CASSSGHQVGTEAFF. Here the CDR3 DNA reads TGCGCCAGCAGCTCAGGACACCAGGTCGGGACTGAAGCTTTCTTT.

The CDR3 protein is CASIPDRVLFNEQFF. The CDR3, as DNA: TGTGCCAGCATTCCGGACAGGGTTTTGTTCAATGAGCAGTTCTTC. V and J are TRBV6-5 and TRBJ2-1, with TRBD1 matching 8 bases. There are 15 residues in the CDR3. Germline-derived CDR1 and CDR2 are MNHEY and SVGAGI. V lost 7 bases to trimming and J lost 6 bases; unmatched junction nucleotides: 11.

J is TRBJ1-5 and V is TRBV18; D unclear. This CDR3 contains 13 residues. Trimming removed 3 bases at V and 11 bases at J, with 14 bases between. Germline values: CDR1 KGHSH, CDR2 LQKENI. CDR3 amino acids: CASSPEQTAAQHF. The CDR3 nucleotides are TGTGCCAGCTCACCGGAACAAACCGCGGCCCAGCATTTT. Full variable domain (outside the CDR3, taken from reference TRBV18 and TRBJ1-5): NAGVMQNPRHLVRRRGQEARLRCSPMKGHSHVYWYRQLPEEGLKFMVYLQKENIIDESGMPKERFSAEFPKEGPSILRIQQVVRGDSAAYFCASSPEQTAAQHFGDGTRLSIL.